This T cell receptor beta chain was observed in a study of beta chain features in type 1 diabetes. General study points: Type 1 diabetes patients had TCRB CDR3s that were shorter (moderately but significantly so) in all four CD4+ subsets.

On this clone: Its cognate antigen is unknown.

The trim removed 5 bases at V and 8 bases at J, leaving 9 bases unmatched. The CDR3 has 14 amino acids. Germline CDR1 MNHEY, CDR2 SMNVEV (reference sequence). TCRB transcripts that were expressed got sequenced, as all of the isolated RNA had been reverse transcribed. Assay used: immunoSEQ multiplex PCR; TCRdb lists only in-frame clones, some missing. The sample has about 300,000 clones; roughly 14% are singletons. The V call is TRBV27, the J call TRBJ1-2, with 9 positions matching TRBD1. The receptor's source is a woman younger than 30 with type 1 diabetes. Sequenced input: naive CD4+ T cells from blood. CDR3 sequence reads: CASSPNDRGKGYTF. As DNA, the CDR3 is TGTGCCAGCAGTCCGAACGACAGGGGGAAAGGCTACACCTTC.